Reported below is one T cell receptor (beta chain). The antigen remains undetermined. The data originate from a study of cytomegalovirus exposure and HLA in healthy donors. Method: immunoSEQ multiplex PCR; TCRdb's copy keeps in-frame clones and lacks some. The table lists about 360,000 clones, 75% to 90% of them singletons, with roughly 0.82% in the top ten. Trimming cost V 0 bases and J 7 bases; bases outside gene matches: 3. This CDR3 is 15 amino acids long. The germline V gene has CDR1 SGHRS and CDR2 YFSETQ. Regarding the study as a whole: It was 150 to 200 TCR beta chains that were listed as cytomegalovirus-associated. Among TCR sequences, most were rare, though some public TCRs appeared in many donors. The tendency of first-cohort TCR clusters to co-occur in the 120 or so validation repertoires was the finding of a later analysis.

Donors were drawn from the roughly 130-subject validation cohort, separate from the roughly 700-subject first cohort. Sequenced input: PBMCs. This clonotype originated in a young woman in good health and CMV-seronegative. The J gene is TRBJ1-6, the V gene TRBV5-1, with 8 bases aligning to TRBD1. In DNA form, the CDR3 reads TGCGCCAGCAGCTTGGAGAGACAGGGGAATTCACCCCTCCACTTT. Amino acid sequence: CASSLERQGNSPLHF.